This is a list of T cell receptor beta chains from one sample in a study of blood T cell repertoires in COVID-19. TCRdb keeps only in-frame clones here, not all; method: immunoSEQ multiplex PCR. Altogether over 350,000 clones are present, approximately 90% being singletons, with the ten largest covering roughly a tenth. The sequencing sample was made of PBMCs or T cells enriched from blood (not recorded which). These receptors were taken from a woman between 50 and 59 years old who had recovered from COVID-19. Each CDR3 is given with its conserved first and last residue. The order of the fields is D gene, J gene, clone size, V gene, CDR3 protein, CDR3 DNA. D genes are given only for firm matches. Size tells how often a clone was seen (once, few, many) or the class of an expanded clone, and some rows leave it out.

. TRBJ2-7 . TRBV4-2 CASSQDEGQTRYGQYF TGTGCCAGCAGCCAAGATGAAGGACAGACCCGGTATGGGCAGTACTTC
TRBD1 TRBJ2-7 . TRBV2 CASSTRTGPNEQYF TGTGCCAGCAGTACTAGGACAGGGCCCAACGAGCAGTACTTC
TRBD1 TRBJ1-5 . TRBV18 CASSPQGGGQPQHF TGTGCCAGCTCACCACAAGGGGGCGGTCAGCCCCAGCATTTT
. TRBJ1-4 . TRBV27 CASRPIQAGDGGDREKLFF TGTGCCAGCAGACCAATACAAGCAGGGGATGGGGGGGATCGAGAAAAACTGTTTTTT
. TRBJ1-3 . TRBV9 CASTQAASGNTIYF TGTGCCAGCACCCAAGCGGCCTCTGGAAACACCATATATTTT
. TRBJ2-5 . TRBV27 CASSPAGWETQYF TGTGCCAGCAGTCCGGCGGGGTGGGAGACCCAGTACTTC
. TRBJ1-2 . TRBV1 CTSSQERGKERYGYTF TGCACCAGCAGCCAAGAACGTGGCAAGGAGAGGTATGGCTACACCTTC
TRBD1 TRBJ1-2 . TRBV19 CASSPWDREAYGYTF TGTGCCAGTAGCCCCTGGGACAGGGAAGCCTATGGCTACACCTTC
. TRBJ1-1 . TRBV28 CASSPIPGRDTEAFF TGTGCCAGCAGCCCCATCCCGGGGAGAGACACTGAAGCTTTCTTT
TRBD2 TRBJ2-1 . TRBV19 CASSSISGTSGVNEQFF TGTGCCAGTAGTAGCATATCCGGGACTAGCGGGGTGAATGAGCAGTTCTTC
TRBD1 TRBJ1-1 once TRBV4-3 CASSQGLTGADFTEAFF TGCGCCAGCAGCCAAGGTCTGACAGGGGCCGACTTCACTGAAGCTTTCTTT
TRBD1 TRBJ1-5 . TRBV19 CASSSGQGGNQPQHF TGTGCCAGTAGTTCGGGACAGGGGGGCAATCAGCCCCAGCATTTT
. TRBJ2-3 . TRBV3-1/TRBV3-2 CASSHQRGSTDTQYF TGTGCCAGCAGCCATCAAAGGGGTAGCACAGATACGCAGTATTTT
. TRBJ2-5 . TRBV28 CASSLGESETQYF TGTGCCAGCAGTTTAGGGGAGTCGGAGACCCAGTACTTC
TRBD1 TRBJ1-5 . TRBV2 CASGDRVGNQPQHF TGTGCCAGCGGAGACAGGGTGGGCAATCAGCCCCAGCATTTT
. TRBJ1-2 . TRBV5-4 CASSLQGGGYGYTF TGTGCCAGCAGCCTACAGGGAGGGGGCTATGGCTACACCTTC
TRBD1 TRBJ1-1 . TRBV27 CASSLGQGNTEAFF TGTGCCAGCAGTTTGGGACAGGGAAACACTGAAGCTTTCTTT
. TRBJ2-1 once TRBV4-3 CASSRLAGSSYNEQFF TGCGCCAGCAGCCGGCTTGCGGGGAGCTCCTACAATGAGCAGTTCTTC
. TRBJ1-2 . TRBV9 CASSVATVGHGYTF TGTGCCAGCAGCGTAGCTACGGTGGGGCATGGCTACACCTTC
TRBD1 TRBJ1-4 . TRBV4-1 CASTSLDRGREKLFF TGCGCCAGCACCTCTCTGGACAGGGGCAGGGAAAAACTGTTTTTT
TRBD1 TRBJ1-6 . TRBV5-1 CASSLGDRDWSPLHF TGCGCCAGCAGCTTGGGGGACAGGGACTGGTCACCCCTCCACTTT
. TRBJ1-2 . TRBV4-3 CASSQEALLYGYTF TGCGCCAGCAGCCAAGAGGCCCTTCTCTATGGCTACACCTTC
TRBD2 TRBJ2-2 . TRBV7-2 CASSGGPGGRAGELFF TGTGCCAGCAGCGGGGGACCGGGGGGGAGGGCCGGGGAGCTGTTTTTT
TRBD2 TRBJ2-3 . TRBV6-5 CASRIAGGTTDTQYF TGTGCCAGCAGAATAGCGGGGGGGACCACAGATACGCAGTATTTT
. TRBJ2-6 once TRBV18 CASSLKGVSGANVLTF TGTGCCAGCTCACTAAAAGGAGTATCCGGGGCCAACGTCCTGACTTTC
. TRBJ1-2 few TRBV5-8 CASSTGGEEGYTF TGTGCCAGCTCCACGGGGGGTGAAGAAGGCTACACCTTC
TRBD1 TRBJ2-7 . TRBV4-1 CASSHGQGSFEQYF TGCGCCAGCAGTCACGGACAGGGGTCTTTCGAGCAGTACTTC
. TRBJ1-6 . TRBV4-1 CASSQQGNSPLHF TGCGCCAGCAGCCAACAGGGGAATTCACCCCTCCACTTT
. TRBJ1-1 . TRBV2 CASMGRDLSAEAFF TGTGCCAGCATGGGGAGGGACCTCTCCGCTGAAGCTTTCTTT
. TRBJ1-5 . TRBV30 CAWSDAVDQPQHF TGTGCCTGGAGTGATGCGGTTGATCAGCCCCAGCATTTT
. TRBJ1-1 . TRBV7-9 CASSLELGLTNPEAFF TGTGCCAGCAGCTTAGAACTGGGGCTAACGAACCCTGAAGCTTTCTTT
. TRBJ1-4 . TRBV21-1 CASSKRTSTNEKLFF TGTGCCAGCAGCAAACGGACATCAACTAATGAAAAACTGTTTTTT
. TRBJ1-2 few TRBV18 CASSPRTEANYGYTF TGTGCCAGCTCACCCCGGACGGAGGCTAACTATGGCTACACCTTC
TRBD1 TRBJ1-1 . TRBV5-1 CASSWGQGARTEAFF TGCGCCAGCAGCTGGGGACAGGGGGCGCGCACTGAAGCTTTCTTT
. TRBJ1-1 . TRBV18 CASSPVGGPHTEAFF TGTGCCAGCTCACCTGTAGGGGGACCCCACACTGAAGCTTTCTTT
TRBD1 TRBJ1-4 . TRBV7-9 CASSSGQGAQREKLFF TGTGCCAGCAGCTCGGGACAGGGGGCGCAGAGAGAAAAACTGTTTTTT
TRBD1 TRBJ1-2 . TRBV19 CASTPGTGVGLSYGYTF TGTGCCAGTACTCCAGGGACAGGGGTCGGTTTAAGCTATGGCTACACCTTC
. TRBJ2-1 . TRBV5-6 CASSLFSFGGSDEQFF TGTGCCAGCAGCTTGTTTTCATTTGGGGGGAGTGATGAGCAGTTCTTC
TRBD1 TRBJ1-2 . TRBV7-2 CASSLDDRGGNYGYTF TGTGCCAGCAGCTTAGATGACAGGGGCGGTAACTATGGCTACACCTTC